These T cell receptor beta chains were read from a single sample in a study of blood T cell repertoires in COVID-19. Using immunoSEQ multiplex PCR, the repertoire was profiled, and TCRdb retains in-frame clones only, with some absent. The sample holds roughly 250,000 clones, about four fifths seen once. The specimen sequenced was peripheral blood. The receptors derive from a woman aged 70 to 79 with acute or convalescent COVID-19. CDR3s include the opening cysteine and the closing phenylalanine or tryptophan. The order of the fields is J gene, V gene, clone size, D gene, CDR3 length, CDR3 protein, CDR3 DNA. The D gene is left open where the match is weak. Expanded clones get a size class; other rows say once, few or many, or leave the size out.

TRBJ2-1 | TRBV11-2 | few | - | 15 | CASSLGRVITNEQFF | TGTGCCAGCAGCTTAGGCAGGGTGATCACAAATGAGCAGTTCTTC
TRBJ1-6 | TRBV19 | - | TRBD1 | 21 | CASSIYAFPGQGVRNPSPLHF | TGTGCCAGTAGTATATATGCATTTCCGGGACAGGGAGTTCGTAATCCTTCACCCCTCCACTTT
TRBJ2-7 | TRBV10-2 | - | TRBD2 | 14 | CASSEVASGDKQYF | TGCGCCAGCAGTGAGGTGGCTAGCGGGGACAAGCAGTACTTC
TRBJ1-3 | TRBV3-1/TRBV3-2 | - | - | 16 | CASSQPQGISGNTIYF | TGTGCCAGCAGCCAGCCCCAGGGTATCTCTGGAAACACCATATATTTT
TRBJ2-1 | TRBV5-1 | - | - | 15 | CASSLGGGEYNEQFF | TGCGCCAGCAGCTTAGGAGGGGGCGAGTACAATGAGCAGTTCTTC
TRBJ1-2 | TRBV27 | - | - | 14 | CASSFDRSLYGYTF | TGTGCCAGCAGTTTCGACAGATCCCTCTATGGCTACACCTTC
TRBJ2-7 | TRBV5-1 | few | TRBD1 | 16 | CASSYYPGQSDVEQYF | TGCGCCAGCAGTTACTATCCGGGACAGTCTGATGTAGAGCAGTACTTC
TRBJ2-2 | TRBV3-1/TRBV3-2 | few | - | 14 | CASSQLGGTGELFF | TGTGCCAGCAGCCAACTTGGGGGGACCGGGGAGCTGTTTTTT
TRBJ1-2 | TRBV19 | once | - | 13 | CATTGHRSEGYTF | TGTGCCACCACCGGACATCGCAGTGAGGGCTACACCTTC
TRBJ2-7 | TRBV5-1 | - | - | 14 | CASSPGQSSYEQYF | TGCGCCAGCAGCCCCGGACAGTCCTCCTACGAGCAGTACTTC
TRBJ1-1 | TRBV28 | once | - | 14 | CASSTRQKGNVAFF | TGTGCCAGCAGTACCCGACAGAAGGGTAATGTAGCTTTCTTT
TRBJ1-6 | TRBV10-3 | few | TRBD1 | 17 | CAISNLKRGTGESPLHF | TGTGCCATCAGTAACCTAAAAAGGGGGACAGGGGAATCACCCCTCCACTTT
TRBJ1-6 | TRBV7-9 | - | TRBD1 | 17 | CASSQLGTGGRNSPLHF | TGTGCCAGCAGCCAACTCGGGACAGGGGGAAGGAATTCACCCCTCCACTTT
TRBJ2-7 | TRBV11-2 | - | TRBD1 | 16 | CASSINRGSSIEEQYF | TGTGCCAGCAGCATCAACAGGGGGAGTAGTATCGAGGAGCAGTACTTC
TRBJ2-5 | TRBV3-1/TRBV3-2 | - | TRBD2 | 16 | CASSQGLAGGWETQYF | TGTGCCAGCAGCCAAGGTCTAGCGGGGGGTTGGGAGACCCAGTACTTC
TRBJ1-6 | TRBV7-2 | - | TRBD1 | 16 | CASSLQQGAGNSPLHF | TGTGCCAGCAGCTTACAACAGGGGGCGGGGAATTCACCCCTCCACTTT
TRBJ1-2 | TRBV7-9 | - | TRBD1 | 14 | CASSSDRQAYGYTF | TGTGCCAGCAGCTCGGACAGGCAGGCTTATGGCTACACCTTC
TRBJ1-3 | TRBV11-2 | - | - | 14 | CASSLESRRGTIYF | TGTGCCAGCAGCTTAGAAAGCCGCAGGGGTACCATATATTTT
TRBJ1-1 | TRBV7-2 | - | - | 15 | CASSFPRGVGTEAFF | TGTGCCAGCAGCTTTCCCCGGGGGGTAGGGACTGAAGCTTTCTTT
TRBJ2-7 | TRBV5-4 | - | - | 14 | CASSQTGISYEQYF | TGTGCCAGCAGCCAGACAGGTATCTCCTACGAGCAGTACTTC
TRBJ2-5 | TRBV7-2 | - | - | 12 | CASSLRGETQYF | TGTGCCAGCAGCTTACGGGGAGAGACCCAGTACTTC
TRBJ2-1 | TRBV9 | - | TRBD1 | 15 | CASSAQQGVTNEQFF | TGTGCCAGCAGCGCTCAGCAGGGGGTGACCAATGAGCAGTTCTTC
TRBJ1-4 | TRBV19 | - | TRBD1 | 17 | CASSRTGGAGVGEKLFF | TGTGCCAGTAGCCGGACAGGGGGCGCTGGGGTTGGTGAAAAACTGTTTTTT
TRBJ1-5 | TRBV28 | - | - | 14 | CASSLFSSNQPQHF | TGTGCCAGCAGTTTATTCAGTAGCAATCAGCCCCAGCATTTT
TRBJ1-1 | TRBV6-5 | few | - | 13 | CASSYSGRGAAFF | TGTGCCAGCAGTTATTCGGGGAGAGGCGCAGCTTTCTTT
TRBJ2-2 | TRBV7-9 | - | - | 16 | CASSPNPGTNTGELFF | TGTGCCAGCAGCCCCAACCCCGGGACTAACACCGGGGAGCTGTTTTTT
TRBJ1-2 | TRBV12-3/TRBV12-4 | - | - | 13 | CASTLQENYGYTF | TGTGCCAGCACCCTACAGGAGAACTATGGCTACACCTTC
TRBJ1-2 | TRBV6-5 | - | TRBD1 | 14 | CASSYSGTGGGYTF | TGTGCCAGCAGTTACTCCGGGACAGGGGGCGGCTACACCTTC
TRBJ1-1 | TRBV9 | - | TRBD1 | 14 | CASSGGQGDTEAFF | TGTGCCAGCAGCGGAGGACAGGGAGACACTGAAGCTTTCTTT
TRBJ2-1 | TRBV5-1 | - | TRBD1 | 16 | CASSLQGQGLYNEQFF | TGCGCCAGCAGCTTGCAGGGACAGGGTCTCTACAATGAGCAGTTCTTC
TRBJ1-6 | TRBV3-1/TRBV3-2 | - | - | 15 | CASSRASSYNSPLHF | TGTGCCAGCAGCCGGGCGAGCTCCTATAATTCACCCCTCCACTTT
TRBJ1-3 | TRBV4-1 | - | - | 13 | CASSRTDGNTIYF | TGCGCCAGCAGTCGGACAGACGGAAACACCATATATTTT
TRBJ1-1 | TRBV18 | - | TRBD1 | 15 | CASSPRQGADTEAFF | TGTGCCAGCTCACCTCGACAGGGGGCCGACACTGAAGCTTTCTTT
TRBJ1-1 | TRBV4-3 | - | - | 12 | CASSRTGGGAFF | TGCGCCAGCAGCCGCACCGGTGGGGGGGCTTTCTTT
TRBJ1-2 | TRBV2 | - | TRBD1 | 14 | CASRPGAGGYGYTF | TGTGCCAGCAGGCCAGGGGCAGGGGGCTATGGCTACACCTTC
TRBJ2-5 | TRBV24-1 | - | - | 13 | CATSEPGGETQYF | TGTGCCACCAGTGAACCCGGGGGAGAGACCCAGTACTTC
TRBJ1-2 | TRBV4-2 | - | - | 12 | CASSQAVDGYTF | TGTGCCAGCAGCCAAGCAGTTGATGGCTACACCTTC
TRBJ1-5 | TRBV6-4 | - | TRBD1 | 15 | CASNPDRGSNQPQHF | TGTGCCAGCAACCCAGACAGGGGGAGCAATCAGCCCCAGCATTTT
TRBJ1-2 | TRBV11-1 | - | - | 12 | CASSLEEGGYTF | TGTGCCAGCAGCCTGGAGGAAGGTGGCTACACCTTC